This T cell receptor (beta chain) derives from a study of blood T cell repertoires in COVID-19. Study-wide context: The United States, Italy and Spain supplied acute and convalescent COVID-19 samples.

The repertoire was sequenced with immunoSEQ multiplex PCR; TCRdb's copy has only in-frame clones and lacks some. The table shows 200,000 or so clones, with approximately 90% occurring only once. CDR1 is SGDLS and CDR2 is YYNGEE in the germline V gene. J was trimmed by 11 bases and V by 1 base; bases with no gene match: 5. The CDR3 is made up of 13 amino acids. The source is a man between 65 and 85 years old with acute or convalescent COVID-19. The material sequenced was peripheral blood. The rearrangement joins TRBV9 to TRBJ1-1; 10 nucleotides agree with TRBD1. This CDR3 is CASSVNDRGRAFF. CDR3 DNA: TGTGCCAGCAGCGTAAACGACAGGGGGCGGGCTTTCTTT.